A selection of T cell receptor beta chains follows, all from one sample in a study of blood T cell repertoires in COVID-19. TCRdb's table, derived via immunoSEQ multiplex PCR, lists solely in-frame clones and lacks some. This sample has roughly 200,000 clones, with 86% found just once. The sequenced material came from PBMCs or T cells enriched from blood (not recorded which). These receptors originate from a man in his forties with acute COVID-19. Both conserved end residues are part of each CDR3. Each record gives: D gene, clone size, J gene, V gene, CDR3 protein, CDR3 DNA. D genes are given only for firm matches. Some rows have no size entry. The others give once, few or many, or a class for an expanded clone.

D gene: NA; clone size: once; J gene: TRBJ2-3; V gene: TRBV7-2; CDR3 protein: CASSLGTTRGTDTQYF; CDR3 DNA: TGTGCCAGCAGCTTAGGAACCACCCGGGGCACAGATACGCAGTATTTT
D gene: TRBD2; clone size: once; J gene: TRBJ2-5; V gene: TRBV5-1; CDR3 protein: CASRKGLAGEGETQYF; CDR3 DNA: TGCGCCAGCAGAAAGGGACTAGCGGGAGAAGGGGAGACCCAGTACTTC
D gene: TRBD1; clone size: NA; J gene: TRBJ2-7; V gene: TRBV6-5; CDR3 protein: CASSYSPGTGEMKYF; CDR3 DNA: TGTGCCAGCAGTTACTCCCCCGGGACAGGGGAGATGAAGTACTTC
D gene: NA; clone size: NA; J gene: TRBJ2-2; V gene: TRBV4-2; CDR3 protein: CASSPGAVGGLTGELFF; CDR3 DNA: TGTGCCAGCAGCCCAGGGGCGGTGGGAGGGTTAACCGGGGAGCTGTTTTTT
D gene: TRBD2; clone size: NA; J gene: TRBJ2-3; V gene: TRBV7-8; CDR3 protein: CASSLLAGVTDTQYF; CDR3 DNA: TGTGCCAGCAGCCTACTAGCGGGAGTCACAGATACGCAGTATTTT
D gene: NA; clone size: NA; J gene: TRBJ1-4; V gene: TRBV30; CDR3 protein: CAWRVRAPNEKLFF; CDR3 DNA: TGTGCCTGGCGGGTCAGGGCCCCTAATGAAAAACTGTTTTTT
D gene: NA; clone size: NA; J gene: TRBJ1-6; V gene: TRBV27; CDR3 protein: CASSLLRAGNSPLHF; CDR3 DNA: TGTGCCAGCAGTCTACTAAGGGCGGGGAATTCACCCCTCCACTTT
D gene: NA; clone size: few; J gene: TRBJ1-1; V gene: TRBV7-9; CDR3 protein: CASSIREGEAFF; CDR3 DNA: TGTGCCAGCAGCATCAGGGAAGGTGAAGCTTTCTTT
D gene: TRBD1; clone size: NA; J gene: TRBJ1-6; V gene: TRBV15; CDR3 protein: CATSLDRGYNSPLHF; CDR3 DNA: TGTGCCACCAGCCTAGACAGGGGGTATAATTCACCCCTCCACTTT
D gene: TRBD2; clone size: NA; J gene: TRBJ2-3; V gene: TRBV5-1; CDR3 protein: CASSLLAGTDTQYF; CDR3 DNA: TGCGCCAGCAGCCTACTAGCGGGAACAGATACGCAGTATTTT
D gene: TRBD1; clone size: NA; J gene: TRBJ1-4; V gene: TRBV11-2; CDR3 protein: CASSRTGPYEKLFF; CDR3 DNA: TGTGCCAGCAGCCGGACAGGGCCTTATGAAAAACTGTTTTTT
D gene: NA; clone size: few; J gene: TRBJ1-2; V gene: TRBV10-3; CDR3 protein: CAIRSPDYGYTF; CDR3 DNA: TGTGCCATCAGGTCCCCCGACTATGGCTACACCTTC
D gene: TRBD1; clone size: NA; J gene: TRBJ2-5; V gene: TRBV7-9; CDR3 protein: CASSWDRETQYF; CDR3 DNA: TGTGCCAGCAGCTGGGACAGGGAGACCCAGTACTTC
D gene: TRBD2; clone size: NA; J gene: TRBJ2-1; V gene: TRBV5-1; CDR3 protein: CASRTTSGTYNEQFF; CDR3 DNA: TGCGCCAGCAGAACGACTAGCGGCACCTACAATGAGCAGTTCTTC
D gene: NA; clone size: NA; J gene: TRBJ1-2; V gene: TRBV6-5; CDR3 protein: CASGAGGNFNYGYTF; CDR3 DNA: TGTGCCAGCGGAGCCGGAGGGAACTTTAACTATGGCTACACCTTC
D gene: NA; clone size: NA; J gene: TRBJ1-2; V gene: TRBV3-1/TRBV3-2; CDR3 protein: CASSQESGEVSYTF; CDR3 DNA: TGTGCCAGCAGCCAAGAATCCGGGGAGGTAAGCTACACCTTC
D gene: NA; clone size: once; J gene: TRBJ2-3; V gene: TRBV5-4; CDR3 protein: CASSLRRDSFTDTQYF; CDR3 DNA: TGTGCCAGCAGCTTGAGGAGAGACAGCTTCACAGATACGCAGTATTTT
D gene: TRBD1; clone size: NA; J gene: TRBJ1-2; V gene: TRBV28; CDR3 protein: CASSLTQGAGNYGYTF; CDR3 DNA: TGTGCCAGCAGTTTAACACAGGGGGCTGGGAACTATGGCTACACCTTC
D gene: NA; clone size: once; J gene: TRBJ2-1; V gene: TRBV10-3; CDR3 protein: CAISGTEYNEQFF; CDR3 DNA: TGTGCCATCAGTGGGACAGAATACAATGAGCAGTTCTTC
D gene: TRBD1; clone size: NA; J gene: TRBJ2-7; V gene: TRBV14; CDR3 protein: CASSQTGTGGEQYF; CDR3 DNA: TGTGCCAGCAGCCAAACCGGGACAGGGGGCGAGCAGTACTTC
D gene: NA; clone size: NA; J gene: TRBJ2-7; V gene: TRBV30; CDR3 protein: CAWSWAGSVEQYF; CDR3 DNA: TGTGCCTGGAGCTGGGCGGGTTCGGTCGAGCAGTACTTC
D gene: TRBD1; clone size: few; J gene: TRBJ1-3; V gene: TRBV19; CDR3 protein: CASTLKGASGNTIYF; CDR3 DNA: TGTGCCAGTACCCTGAAGGGGGCCTCTGGAAACACCATATATTTT
D gene: TRBD2; clone size: NA; J gene: TRBJ2-1; V gene: TRBV5-1; CDR3 protein: CASSLIRLAGGDEQFF; CDR3 DNA: TGCGCCAGCAGCTTGATTCGACTAGCGGGAGGGGATGAGCAGTTCTTC
D gene: TRBD1; clone size: NA; J gene: TRBJ1-2; V gene: TRBV19; CDR3 protein: CASSPRSDRAYGYTF; CDR3 DNA: TGTGCCAGTAGTCCCCGATCAGACAGGGCCTATGGCTACACCTTC
D gene: TRBD1; clone size: NA; J gene: TRBJ1-2; V gene: TRBV6-5; CDR3 protein: CASSNRGLYGYTF; CDR3 DNA: TGTGCCAGTTCGAACAGGGGGCTCTATGGCTACACCTTC
D gene: NA; clone size: NA; J gene: TRBJ2-6; V gene: TRBV5-4; CDR3 protein: CASRNRDTGANVLTF; CDR3 DNA: TGTGCCAGCAGAAACAGGGATACTGGGGCCAACGTCCTGACTTTC
D gene: TRBD1; clone size: NA; J gene: TRBJ1-4; V gene: TRBV5-1; CDR3 protein: CASSWGTGGFPNEKLFF; CDR3 DNA: TGCGCCAGCAGCTGGGGGACAGGGGGATTCCCTAATGAAAAACTGTTTTTT
D gene: TRBD2; clone size: NA; J gene: TRBJ2-1; V gene: TRBV18; CDR3 protein: CASSPLGGSINEQFF; CDR3 DNA: TGTGCCAGCTCACCACTAGGCGGGAGTATCAATGAGCAGTTCTTC
D gene: TRBD2; clone size: NA; J gene: TRBJ2-1; V gene: TRBV7-2; CDR3 protein: CASSSVAGEASYNEQFF; CDR3 DNA: TGTGCCAGCAGCTCCGTAGCGGGAGAGGCATCCTACAATGAGCAGTTCTTC
D gene: NA; clone size: NA; J gene: TRBJ1-1; V gene: TRBV28; CDR3 protein: CASSLVQDYTEAFF; CDR3 DNA: TGTGCCAGCAGTTTAGTACAGGATTACACTGAAGCTTTCTTT
D gene: NA; clone size: NA; J gene: TRBJ2-7; V gene: TRBV6-5; CDR3 protein: CASTQYGVSSYEQYF; CDR3 DNA: TGTGCCAGCACACAATACGGGGTGAGCTCCTACGAGCAGTACTTC
D gene: NA; clone size: NA; J gene: TRBJ2-7; V gene: TRBV7-3; CDR3 protein: CASSSTQGYEQYF; CDR3 DNA: TGTGCCAGCAGCTCCACCCAGGGCTACGAGCAGTACTTC
D gene: NA; clone size: NA; J gene: TRBJ2-1; V gene: TRBV1; CDR3 protein: CTSSPGGHEQFF; CDR3 DNA: TGCACCAGCAGCCCGGGGGGACATGAGCAGTTCTTC
D gene: TRBD2; clone size: NA; J gene: TRBJ2-7; V gene: TRBV30; CDR3 protein: CAWSVSSGRWYEQYF; CDR3 DNA: TGTGCCTGGAGTGTATCTAGCGGGAGGTGGTACGAGCAGTACTTC
D gene: NA; clone size: once; J gene: TRBJ1-5; V gene: TRBV6-5; CDR3 protein: CATQRGGNQPQHF; CDR3 DNA: TGTGCCACTCAAAGGGGCGGAAATCAGCCCCAGCATTTT
D gene: TRBD1; clone size: NA; J gene: TRBJ1-1; V gene: TRBV5-8; CDR3 protein: CASRSEGARNTEAFF; CDR3 DNA: TGTGCCAGCAGATCAGAGGGGGCGCGGAACACTGAAGCTTTCTTT
D gene: TRBD2; clone size: NA; J gene: TRBJ2-5; V gene: TRBV2; CDR3 protein: CASSVSGQGTQYF; CDR3 DNA: TGTGCCAGCAGCGTTAGCGGGCAAGGGACCCAGTACTTC
D gene: TRBD2; clone size: NA; J gene: TRBJ2-1; V gene: TRBV7-9; CDR3 protein: CASSISGILNEQFF; CDR3 DNA: TGTGCCAGCAGCATTAGCGGGATCCTAAATGAGCAGTTCTTC
D gene: NA; clone size: once; J gene: TRBJ1-1; V gene: TRBV6-5; CDR3 protein: CASREPQNTEAFF; CDR3 DNA: TGTGCCAGCAGGGAGCCGCAGAACACTGAAGCTTTCTTT
D gene: NA; clone size: NA; J gene: TRBJ2-7; V gene: TRBV20-1; CDR3 protein: CSASTGLALSYEQYF; CDR3 DNA: TGCAGTGCTAGTACCGGACTCGCACTTTCATACGAGCAGTACTTC